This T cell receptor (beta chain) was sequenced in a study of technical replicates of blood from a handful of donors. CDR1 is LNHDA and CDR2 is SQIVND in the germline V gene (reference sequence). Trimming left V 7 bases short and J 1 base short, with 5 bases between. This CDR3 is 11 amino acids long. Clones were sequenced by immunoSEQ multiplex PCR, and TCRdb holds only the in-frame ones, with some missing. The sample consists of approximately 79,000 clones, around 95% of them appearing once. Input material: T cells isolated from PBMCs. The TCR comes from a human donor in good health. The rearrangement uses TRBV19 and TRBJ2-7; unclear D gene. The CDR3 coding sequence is TGTGCCAGTACCGGGTCCTACGAGCAGTACTTC. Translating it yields CASTGSYEQYF.